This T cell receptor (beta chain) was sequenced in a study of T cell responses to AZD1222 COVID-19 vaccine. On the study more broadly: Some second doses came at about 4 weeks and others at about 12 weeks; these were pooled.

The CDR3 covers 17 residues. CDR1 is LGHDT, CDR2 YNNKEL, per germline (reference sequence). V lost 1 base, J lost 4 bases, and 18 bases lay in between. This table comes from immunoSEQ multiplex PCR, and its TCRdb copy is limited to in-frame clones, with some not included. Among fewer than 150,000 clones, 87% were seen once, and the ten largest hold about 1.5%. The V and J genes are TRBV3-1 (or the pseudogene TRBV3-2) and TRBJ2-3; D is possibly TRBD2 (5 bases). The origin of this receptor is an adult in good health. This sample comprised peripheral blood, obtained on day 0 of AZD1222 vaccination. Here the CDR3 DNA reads TGTGCCAGCAGCCAAGTGGCGAGGGATCTTTGGGCAGATACGCAGTATTTT. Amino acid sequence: CASSQVARDLWADTQYF.